This is a list of T cell receptor beta chains from one sample in a study of shared clonotypes between healthy human individuals. Libraries were prepared by immunoSEQ multiplex PCR; TCRdb keeps only in-frame clonotypes and omits some of them. The sample records about 2 million clones, 90% to 95% being singletons. The sequencing input was naive CD4+ T cells sorted from blood. Source of these receptors: a man younger than 30 in good health. The conserved cysteine and the conserved F or W are not part of the CDR3 here. Not all rows give a size; the values are once, few, many and, for expanded clones, a class.

ASSYWPSGNYEQY	.	TRBV6-6	TRBJ2-7
AWSVPRTSTDTQY	.	TRBV30	TRBJ2-3
AISVIRGASGANVLT	.	TRBV10-3	TRBJ2-6
AIGGANTEAF	.	TRBV19	TRBJ1-1
ASAGTSIYEQY	.	TRBV2	TRBJ2-7
ASSDVVAGYGYT	once	TRBV2	TRBJ1-2
ASSPGGYGYT	.	TRBV27	TRBJ1-2
ATNGGARGYT	.	TRBV6-1	TRBJ1-2
ASSLRQGDNSPLH	.	TRBV5-1	TRBJ1-6
ASSLDRVEYSPLH	once	TRBV5-1	TRBJ1-6
ATQEEGSYNSPLH	.	TRBV7-6	TRBJ1-6
ASSSYHPNTEAF	.	TRBV6-5	TRBJ1-1
AISESILVDAAVDTQY	.	TRBV10-3	TRBJ2-3
ASSQDGSSQETQY	.	TRBV4-1	TRBJ2-5
AGETGTSAHNEQF	.	TRBV5-1	TRBJ2-1
ASRQTGSEQY	once	TRBV7-2	TRBJ2-7
ASSAIGGRTPYEQY	.	TRBV6-1	TRBJ2-7
ASSARQGPEQY	.	TRBV7-2	TRBJ2-7
ASSMQGANGYT	.	TRBV19	TRBJ1-2
ASSLTKVAQF	.	TRBV11-2	TRBJ2-1
ASSPDPGSNQPQH	.	TRBV5-1	TRBJ1-5
ASSLATGYEQY	once	TRBV5-1	TRBJ2-7
ASSQHTGFGTDTQY	.	TRBV4-3	TRBJ2-3
ASSLGQGAYEQY	.	TRBV27	TRBJ2-7